Below are 20 T cell receptor beta chains sequenced from a single sample in a study of metastatic and nonmetastatic thyroid tumors. Each patient went into thyroid surgery without having received any treatment. TCRdb re-analyzed the PCR reads using MiXCR. The sample shows over 10,000 clones, 26% of them seen only once. The sequenced material came from tumor tissue. These receptors were obtained from a female donor with papillary thyroid cancer or a benign thyroid nodule (not recorded which). Some clones in this sample may be carry-over from other donors' samples.

The V and J genes are TRBV6-1 and TRBJ1-2; TRBD1 aligns across 7 bases. Germline lookup yields CDR1 MNHNS and CDR2 SASEGT. The CDR3 is 16 residues long. Unmatched junction bases numbered 12, after V lost 6 bases and J lost 2 bases. CDR3 bases: TGTGCCAGCAGCACTTTGACAGGGCAGGTGAACTATGGCTACACCTTC. Protein sequence: CASSTLTGQVNYGYTF.

This clone qualifies as medium-sized (0.01 to 0.1%). J is TRBJ1-3 and V is TRBV25-1; a weak D match, TRBD1 (5 bases). The CDR3 sequence is 17 residues long. Germline CDR1 MGHDK, CDR2 SYGVNS. V shed 3 bases and J shed 0 bases, with 15 bases lying between them. CDR3 amino acids: CASSEGGRILSGNTIYF. CDR3 bases: TGTGCCAGCAGTGAGGGGGGAAGGATACTCTCTGGAAACACCATATATTTT. The full variable domain, completed using reference TRBV25-1 and TRBJ1-3, is EADIYQTPRYLVIGTGKKITLECSQTMGHDKMYWYQQDPGMELHLIHYSYGVNSTEKGDLSSESTVSRIRTEHFPLTLESARPSHTSQYLCASSEGGRILSGNTIYFGEGSWLTVV.

Regarding this clone: The sample carries other DNA sequences with the same CDR3. V and J are TRBV13 and TRBJ2-6, with D uncertain. V was cut by 4 bases and J by 7 bases, with 26 bases left in between. Germline lookup yields CDR1 PRHDT and CDR2 FYEKMQ (reference sequence). This CDR3 has 19 amino acids. The CDR3 reads CASSYGRGRLGSGANVLTF. CDR3 bases: TGTGCCAGCAGCTACGGGCGTGGCCGTCTCGGCTCGGGCGCCAACGTCCTGACTTTC.

Relative to its sample, this clone is medium-sized. The chain joins TRBV6-5 to TRBJ2-1; weak D call: TRBD2 (6 bases). The germline V gene has CDR1 MNHEY and CDR2 SVGAGI. V was pared by 4 bases and J by 0 bases, with 10 bases between. This CDR3 has 15 amino acids. The CDR3 sequence is CASSFSEGSYNEQFF. DNA of the CDR3: TGTGCCAGCAGTTTCTCGGAGGGCTCCTACAATGAGCAGTTCTTC.

By share, this clone counts as large. This chain joins TRBV19 and TRBJ2-7, with TRBD1 matching 7 bases. Per the germline V gene, CDR1 is LNHDA and CDR2 is SQIVND (reference sequence). The CDR3 is made up of 14 amino acids. After removal of 6 bases from V and 2 bases from J, the junction contained 7 bases not matched to a gene. CDR3 amino acids: CASSATGRAYEQYF. CDR3 nucleotide sequence: TGTGCCAGTAGCGCGACAGGGAGAGCCTACGAGCAGTACTTC.

The gene calls are TRBV2 and TRBJ1-1; D unclear. V shed 4 bases and J shed 7 bases, with 7 bases lying between them. The CDR3 runs to 11 residues. The V gene's germline CDR1 is SNHLY and CDR2 FYNNEI. Written as DNA, the CDR3 is TGTGCCAGCAGTGCTCGATATGAAGCTTTCTTT. Translated: CASSARYEAFF.

This clone was detected many times. This may be a read error, as it is one base from a much larger clone. This CDR3 is also generated by other DNA sequences in the sample. This chain uses TRBV7-3 with TRBJ1-6; D unclear. CDR1 SGHTA and CDR2 FQGTGA come from the germline V gene. Trimming shortened V by 3 bases and J by 13 bases, and 13 bases separated the two germline ends. CDR3 length: 13 residues. The CDR3 sequence is CASSLRDGSPLHF. Here the CDR3 DNA reads TGTGCCAGCAGCTTGCGTGATGGTTCGCCCCTCCACTTT. The full variable domain, completed using reference TRBV7-3 and TRBJ1-6, is GAGVSQTPSNKVTEKGKYVELRCDPISGHTALYWYRQSLGQGPEFLIYFQGTGAADDSGLPNDRFFAVRPEGSVSTLKIQRTERGDSAVYLCASSLRDGSPLHFGNGTRLTVT.

In its sample, this clone ranks as medium-sized. The chain combines TRBV19 with TRBJ1-4, with TRBD1 matching over 8 bases. V shed 4 bases and J 7 bases; nucleotides not matched to a gene: 8. The CDR3 runs to 15 residues. CDR1 and CDR2 (germline): LNHDA, SQIVND (reference sequence). The CDR3 sequence: CASSTLTGAGEKLFF. CDR3 coding DNA: TGTGCCAGTAGTACTCTGACAGGGGCAGGTGAAAAACTGTTTTTT.

This chain uses TRBV27 with TRBJ2-6; D gene uncertain. The CDR3 totals 18 residues. Trimming cost V 6 bases and J 0 bases, with 18 bases left between them. Germline V gene data show CDR1 as MNHEY and CDR2 as SMNVEV (reference sequence). This CDR3 reads CASSYSGLDFSGANVLTF. CDR3 DNA sequence: TGTGCCAGCAGCTACTCCGGGTTAGATTTCTCTGGGGCCAACGTCCTGACTTTC.

This clone was observed many times. The genes are TRBV9 and TRBJ1-4, with D perhaps TRBD1 (6 bases). With 2 bases removed from V and 5 bases from J, the gap between germline ends came to 16 bases. CDR3 size: 16 residues. Germline assignment: CDR1 SGDLS and CDR2 YYNGEE. CDR3 protein: CASSVNPGQENEKLFF. The CDR3 coding sequence is TGTGCCAGCAGCGTCAACCCGGGACAAGAAAATGAAAAACTGTTTTTT.

The chain combines TRBV11-2 with TRBJ1-2; D is ambiguous. The CDR3 is 13 residues long. Germline V gene data show CDR1 as SGHAT and CDR2 as FQNNGV. V lost 3 bases to trimming and J lost 6 bases, with 11 bases between them. The CDR3 region is CASSFPTMNGYTF. CDR3 nucleotides: TGTGCCAGCAGCTTCCCGACTATGAATGGCTACACCTTC. Together with reference TRBV11-2 and TRBJ1-2, the CDR3 gives the full variable domain: EAGVAQSPRYKIIEKRQSVAFWCNPISGHATLYWYQQILGQGPKLLIQFQNNGVVDDSQLPKDRFSAERLKGVDSTLKIQPAKLEDSAVYLCASSFPTMNGYTFGSGTRLTVV.

Judged by abundance, this clone is medium-sized (0.01 to 0.1%). The rearrangement links TRBV6-2 or TRBV6-3 to TRBJ2-3; 7 bases line up with TRBD2. V lost 4 bases and J lost 3; bases outside the gene matches: 7. In germline, CDR1 is MNHEY, CDR2 SVGEGT. This CDR3 is 15 amino acids long. CDR3 sequence reads: CASSSRREGTDTQYF. In DNA form, the CDR3 reads TGTGCCAGCAGTTCAAGGAGGGAGGGGACAGATACGCAGTATTTT.

The chain joins TRBV6-2 or TRBV6-3 to TRBJ1-5; D may be TRBD1 (5 bases). V dropped 6 bases and J dropped 6 bases, with 15 bases sitting between them. The CDR3 covers 14 residues. CDR1 is MNHEY, CDR2 SVGEGT, per germline. The CDR3 is CASSGWAGSQPQHF. CDR3 nucleotides: TGTGCCAGCAGCGGGTGGGCAGGGTCTCAGCCCCAGCATTTT.

A few counts support this clone. The rearrangement links TRBV6-1 to TRBJ1-4, with 7 nucleotides matching TRBD1. V shed 6 bases, J shed 6 bases, and the junction held 7 bases outside the gene matches. Germline V gene data show CDR1 as MNHNS and CDR2 as SASEGT. The CDR3 sequence is 14 residues long. The CDR3 spells CASRKTGRYEKLFF. Written as DNA, the CDR3 is TGTGCCAGCAGGAAGACAGGGAGATATGAAAAACTGTTTTTT.

This clone appeared many times. The chain uses TRBV5-1 and TRBJ2-2; either TRBD1 or TRBD2 may supply D (5 bases each). Trimming took 5 bases from V and 5 from J, leaving 16 bases between them. Germline V gene lookup returns CDR1 SGHRS and CDR2 YFSETQ. This CDR3 contains 15 residues. Written as DNA, the CDR3 is TGCGCCAGCAGTTCGCGTCGGGACCGTACCGGGGAGCTGTTTTTT. It codes for CASSSRRDRTGELFF.

This clone was observed many times. The J gene is TRBJ1-1, the V gene TRBV13, with a tentative D call TRBD1 (5 bases). The CDR3 totals 14 residues. The germline V gene encodes CDR1 PRHDT and CDR2 FYEKMQ (reference sequence). Trimming took off 1 base at V and 7 bases at J, with 13 bases between the two ends. The CDR3, as DNA: TGTGCCAGCAGCTTAGATAGTTGGAGGGGTGAAGCTTTCTTT. This translates into CASSLDSWRGEAFF.

Details on this clone: The junction shows a germline mismatch at one end, possibly a read error. This sequence joins TRBV3-1 and TRBJ2-7, with 7 bases matching TRBD1. The germline V gene has CDR1 LGHDT and CDR2 YNNKEL (reference sequence). CDR3 size: 13 residues. The CDR3 DNA follows: TGTGCCAGCAGCCAAGCGGGGTCGACAGGGAGTTTTTTC. Residues: CASSQAGSTGSFF.

Concerning this clone: The junction shows a germline mismatch at one end, possibly a read error. This rearrangement joins TRBV6-2 or TRBV6-3 to TRBJ1-1; perhaps TRBD1 as D (6 bases). The CDR3 extends over 15 amino acids. Germline V gene sequence: CDR1 MNHEY, CDR2 SVGEGT. The CDR3 DNA is TGTGCCGGCAGTTACCCGGGACATCCGAACACTGAAGCTTTCTTT. This sequence encodes CAGSYPGHPNTEAFF.

The chain couples TRBV6-1 to TRBJ1-6; possible D gene TRBD1, 6 bases. Trimming took 3 bases from V and 9 from J, leaving 15 bases between them. Germline CDR1 is MNHNS and CDR2 is SASEGT. This CDR3 is 15 amino acids long. CDR3 region: CASSEAPGEVSPLHF. The CDR3 DNA sequence: TGTGCCAGCAGTGAGGCACCAGGGGAAGTTTCACCCCTCCACTTT.

There are a few counts of this clone. The chain combines TRBV28 with TRBJ2-1; D is uncertain. CDR1 and CDR2 from the germline V gene are MDHEN and SYDVKM. Trimming shortened V by 6 bases and J by 6 bases, and 12 bases separated the two germline ends. CDR3 length: 13 amino acids. CDR3 nucleotides: TGTGCCAGCAGACTGGGTTTGGTCAATGAGCAGTTCTTC. It specifies CASRLGLVNEQFF.